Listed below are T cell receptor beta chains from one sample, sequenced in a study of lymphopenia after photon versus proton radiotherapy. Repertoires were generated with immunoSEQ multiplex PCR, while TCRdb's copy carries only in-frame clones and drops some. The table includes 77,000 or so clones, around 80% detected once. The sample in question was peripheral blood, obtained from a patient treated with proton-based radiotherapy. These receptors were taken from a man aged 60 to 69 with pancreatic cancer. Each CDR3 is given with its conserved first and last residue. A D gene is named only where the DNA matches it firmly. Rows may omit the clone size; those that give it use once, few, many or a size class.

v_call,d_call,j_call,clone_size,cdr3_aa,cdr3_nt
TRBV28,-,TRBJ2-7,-,CASTPRRTTSYEQYF,TGTGCCAGCACCCCGAGACGGACGACCTCCTACGAGCAGTACTTC
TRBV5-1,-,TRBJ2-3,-,CASSLPSTDTQYF,TGCGCCAGCAGCTTGCCTAGCACAGATACGCAGTATTTT
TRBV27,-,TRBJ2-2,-,CASSGRNTGELFF,TGTGCCAGCAGCGGCAGAAACACCGGGGAGCTGTTTTTT
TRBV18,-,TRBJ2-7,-,CASSAGQSYEQYF,TGTGCCAGCTCAGCCGGACAGTCCTACGAGCAGTACTTC
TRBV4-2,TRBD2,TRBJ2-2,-,CASSQDAVAGVGTGELFF,TGTGCCAGCAGCCAAGATGCGGTAGCGGGAGTAGGTACCGGGGAGCTGTTTTTT
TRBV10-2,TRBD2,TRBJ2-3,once,CASVRTSDNTDTQYF,TGCGCCAGCGTGAGGACTAGCGATAACACAGATACGCAGTATTTT
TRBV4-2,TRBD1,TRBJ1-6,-,CASSHATGGNNSPLHF,TGTGCCAGCAGCCACGCGACAGGGGGAAATAATTCACCCCTCCACTTT
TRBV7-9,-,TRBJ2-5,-,CASSLSDQETQYF,TGTGCCAGCAGTCTCAGTGACCAAGAGACCCAGTACTTC
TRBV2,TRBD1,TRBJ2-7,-,CASRGQPGTAYEQYF,TGTGCCAGCAGGGGACAACCCGGGACAGCCTACGAGCAGTACTTC
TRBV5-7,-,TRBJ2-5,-,CASSFFGRDETQYF,TGTGCCAGCAGCTTTTTCGGCAGGGACGAGACCCAGTACTTC
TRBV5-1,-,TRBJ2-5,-,CASSLSIARQETQYF,TGCGCCAGCAGCTTGTCGATCGCTCGCCAAGAGACCCAGTACTTC
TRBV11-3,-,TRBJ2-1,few,CASSLSPSPYNEQFF,TGTGCCAGCAGTTTAAGCCCGAGCCCCTACAATGAGCAGTTCTTC
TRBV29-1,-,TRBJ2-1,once,CSVAVSIGEQFF,TGCAGCGTTGCCGTTAGTATAGGCGAGCAGTTCTTC
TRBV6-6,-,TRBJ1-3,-,CASTFGGTGNTIYF,TGTGCCAGCACTTTCGGGGGTACTGGAAACACCATATATTTT
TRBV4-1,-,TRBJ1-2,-,CASSPVSGDGYTF,TGCGCCAGCAGCCCCGTTTCAGGGGATGGCTACACCTTC
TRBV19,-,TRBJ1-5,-,CASRLGDPYSNQPQHF,TGTGCCAGTCGTTTGGGGGACCCGTATAGCAATCAGCCCCAGCATTTT
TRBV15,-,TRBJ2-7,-,CATSSHPGPEEQYF,TGTGCCACCAGCAGTCACCCGGGGCCTGAAGAGCAGTACTTC
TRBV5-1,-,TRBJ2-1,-,CASSLEGGASYNEQFF,TGCGCCAGCAGCTTGGAAGGGGGAGCAAGCTACAATGAGCAGTTCTTC
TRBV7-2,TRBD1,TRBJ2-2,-,CASSLNPGQRNTGELFF,TGTGCCAGCAGCTTAAATCCGGGACAGCGGAACACCGGGGAGCTGTTTTTT
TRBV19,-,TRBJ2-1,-,CASSSSGTPGNEQFF,TGTGCCAGTAGTTCTTCCGGGACGCCTGGCAATGAGCAGTTCTTC
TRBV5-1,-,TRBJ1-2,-,CASSVGLSDSGYTF,TGCGCCAGCAGCGTCGGACTTTCGGATTCTGGCTACACCTTC
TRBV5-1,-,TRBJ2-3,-,CASSTGVRDTQYF,TGCGCCAGCAGCACCGGAGTACGGGATACGCAGTATTTT
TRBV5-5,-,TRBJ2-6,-,CASSPRLASEWSGANVLTF,TGTGCCAGCAGCCCACGGCTCGCTAGCGAGTGGTCTGGGGCCAACGTCCTGACTTTC
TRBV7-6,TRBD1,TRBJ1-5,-,CASSPGQGNQPQHF,TGTGCCAGCAGTCCCGGACAGGGCAATCAGCCCCAGCATTTT
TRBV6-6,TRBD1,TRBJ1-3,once,CASSYPGQGVENTIYF,TGTGCCAGCAGTTACCCGGGACAGGGAGTCGAAAACACCATATATTTT
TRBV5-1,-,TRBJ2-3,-,CASSPIPSTDTQYF,TGCGCCAGCAGCCCCATCCCTAGCACAGATACGCAGTATTTT
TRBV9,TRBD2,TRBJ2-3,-,CASSFRAGLAGADRADTQYF,TGTGCCAGCAGCTTTCGCGCGGGACTAGCGGGAGCCGACAGAGCAGATACGCAGTATTTT
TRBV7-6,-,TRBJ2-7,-,CASSLQRPSPKGTSYEQYF,TGTGCCAGCAGCTTACAGCGCCCCAGCCCCAAGGGCACGAGTTACGAGCAGTACTTC
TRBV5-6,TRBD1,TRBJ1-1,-,CASSITGTGRRTEAFF,TGTGCCAGCAGCATTACCGGGACAGGCCGTCGAACTGAAGCTTTCTTT
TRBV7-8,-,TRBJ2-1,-,CASSLGANHNEQFF,TGTGCCAGCAGCTTAGGGGCTAACCACAATGAGCAGTTCTTC
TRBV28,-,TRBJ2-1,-,CASSLPGTQLEQFF,TGTGCCAGCAGTTTACCCGGGACACAGCTTGAGCAGTTCTTC
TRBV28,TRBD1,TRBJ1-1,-,CASLRDRGGTEAFF,TGTGCCAGCCTACGAGACAGGGGTGGGACTGAAGCTTTCTTT
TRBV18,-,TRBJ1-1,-,CASSPGSGTEAFF,TGTGCCAGCTCCCCTGGTAGCGGCACTGAAGCTTTCTTT
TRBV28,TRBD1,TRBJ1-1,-,CASSLLTGAPVEAFF,TGTGCCAGCAGTTTACTAACAGGGGCCCCGGTCGAAGCTTTCTTT
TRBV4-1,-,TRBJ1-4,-,CASSQPRRGATNEKLFF,TGCGCCAGCAGCCAACCACGTAGGGGAGCAACTAATGAAAAACTGTTTTTT
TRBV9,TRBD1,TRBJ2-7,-,CASSVAGTGGDEQYF,TGTGCCAGCAGCGTCGCGGGGACAGGGGGCGACGAGCAGTACTTC
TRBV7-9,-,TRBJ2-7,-,CASSSITTGGYYEQYF,TGTGCCAGCAGCTCTATAACGACAGGTGGTTACTACGAGCAGTACTTC
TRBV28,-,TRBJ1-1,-,CASTSLKWGGSNTEAFF,TGTGCCAGCACCTCCCTCAAGTGGGGGGGCTCGAACACTGAAGCTTTCTTT
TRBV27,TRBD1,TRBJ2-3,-,CASSTWTGRQYF,TGTGCCAGCAGTACTTGGACAGGGAGGCAGTATTTT
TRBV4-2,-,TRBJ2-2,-,CASSQEGGRTGELFF,TGTGCCAGCAGCCAAGAGGGGGGGCGCACCGGGGAGCTGTTTTTT
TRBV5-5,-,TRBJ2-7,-,CASSRDHRESYEQYF,TGTGCCAGCAGCAGGGATCACAGGGAATCCTACGAGCAGTACTTC
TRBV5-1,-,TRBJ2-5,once,CASSSQPPETQYF,TGCGCCAGCAGCTCACAGCCCCCGGAGACCCAGTACTTC
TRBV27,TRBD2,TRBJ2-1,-,CASSTYLAGVSYNEQFF,TGTGCCAGCAGTACCTATCTAGCGGGAGTTTCTTACAATGAGCAGTTCTTC
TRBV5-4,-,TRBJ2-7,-,CASSYWSGVSYEQYF,TGTGCCAGCAGCTATTGGAGTGGGGTCTCCTACGAGCAGTACTTC
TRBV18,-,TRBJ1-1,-,CASSPLSGSNTEAFF,TGTGCCAGCTCACCACTCTCAGGGTCGAACACTGAAGCTTTCTTT
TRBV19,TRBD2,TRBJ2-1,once,CASSPDGTSVYSHFDEQFF,TGTGCCAGTAGCCCCGACGGGACTAGCGTTTACTCACATTTCGATGAGCAGTTCTTC
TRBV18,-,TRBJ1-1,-,CASSPPLRGWNTEAFF,TGTGCCAGCTCACCACCTCTGAGGGGCTGGAACACTGAAGCTTTCTTT
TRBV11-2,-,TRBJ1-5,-,CASSLGTNSNQPQHF,TGTGCCAGCAGCTTGGGTACAAATAGCAATCAGCCCCAGCATTTT
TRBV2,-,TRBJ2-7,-,CASKGDSTYEQYF,TGTGCCAGCAAGGGCGACAGTACCTACGAGCAGTACTTC
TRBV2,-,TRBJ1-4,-,CASSVTRLEKLFF,TGTGCCAGCAGTGTGACGCGCCTTGAAAAACTGTTTTTT
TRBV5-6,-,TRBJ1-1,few,CASTRGGGAKTEAFF,TGTGCCAGCACAAGGGGAGGGGGGGCGAAGACTGAAGCTTTCTTT